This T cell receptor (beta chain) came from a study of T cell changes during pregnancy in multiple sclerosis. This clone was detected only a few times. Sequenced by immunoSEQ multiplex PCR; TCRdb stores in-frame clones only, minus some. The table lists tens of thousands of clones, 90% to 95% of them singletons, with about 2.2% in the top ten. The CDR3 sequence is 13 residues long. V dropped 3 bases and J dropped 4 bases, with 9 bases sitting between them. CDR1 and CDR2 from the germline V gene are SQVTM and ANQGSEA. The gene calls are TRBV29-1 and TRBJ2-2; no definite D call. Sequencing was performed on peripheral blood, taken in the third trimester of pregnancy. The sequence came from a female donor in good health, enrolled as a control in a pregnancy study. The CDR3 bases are TGCAGCGTTGATGACTCGCTCACCGGGGAGCTGTTTTTT. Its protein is CSVDDSLTGELFF.